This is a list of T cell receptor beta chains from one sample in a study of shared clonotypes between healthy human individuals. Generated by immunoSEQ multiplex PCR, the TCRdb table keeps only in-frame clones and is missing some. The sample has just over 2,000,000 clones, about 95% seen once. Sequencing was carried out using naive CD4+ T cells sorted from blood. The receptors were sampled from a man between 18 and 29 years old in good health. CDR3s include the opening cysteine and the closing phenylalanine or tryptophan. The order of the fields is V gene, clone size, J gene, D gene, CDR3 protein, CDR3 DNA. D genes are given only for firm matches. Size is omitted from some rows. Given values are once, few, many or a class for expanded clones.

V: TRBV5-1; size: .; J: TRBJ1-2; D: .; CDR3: CASSFDTDYGYTF; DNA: TGCGCCAGCAGCTTCGACACCGACTATGGCTACACCTTC
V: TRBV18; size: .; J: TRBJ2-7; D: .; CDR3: CASSPDRVYEQYF; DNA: TGTGCCAGCTCACCAGACAGAGTATACGAGCAGTACTTC
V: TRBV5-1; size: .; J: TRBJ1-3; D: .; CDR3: CASSLDGLSGNTIYF; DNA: TGCGCCAGCAGCTTGGACGGACTATCTGGAAACACCATATATTTT
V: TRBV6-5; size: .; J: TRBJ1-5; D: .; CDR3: CASSPQGFSNQPQHF; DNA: TGTGCCAGCAGTCCTCAGGGGTTTAGCAATCAGCCCCAGCATTTT
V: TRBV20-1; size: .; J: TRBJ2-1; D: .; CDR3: CSARINEQFF; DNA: TGCAGTGCTAGGATTAATGAGCAGTTCTTC
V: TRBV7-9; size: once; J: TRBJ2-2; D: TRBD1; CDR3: CASSPHPGQFFTGELFF; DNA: TGTGCCAGCAGCCCCCACCCGGGACAGTTCTTCACCGGGGAGCTGTTTTTT
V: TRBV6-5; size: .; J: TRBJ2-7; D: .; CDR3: CASSYSGRGYEQYF; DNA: TGTGCCAGCAGTTACTCCGGCAGAGGCTACGAGCAGTACTTC
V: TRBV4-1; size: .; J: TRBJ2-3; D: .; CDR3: CASSQGPSVPQYF; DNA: TGCGCCAGCAGCCAAGGGCCTAGCGTCCCGCAGTATTTT
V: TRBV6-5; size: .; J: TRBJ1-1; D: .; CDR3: CASSRRAMNTEAFF; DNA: TGTGCCAGCAGTCGGAGGGCTATGAACACTGAAGCTTTCTTT
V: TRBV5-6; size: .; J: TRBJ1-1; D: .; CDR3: CASRYRVEIYHEGTEAFF; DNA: TGTGCCAGCAGATATAGGGTTGAAATCTATCATGAAGGCACTGAAGCTTTCTTT
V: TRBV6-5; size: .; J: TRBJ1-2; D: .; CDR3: CASSRLMANYGYTF; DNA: TGTGCCAGCAGTCGATTAATGGCTAACTATGGCTACACCTTC
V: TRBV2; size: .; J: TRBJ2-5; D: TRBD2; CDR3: CASSGGGGETQYF; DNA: TGTGCCAGCAGTGGGGGGGGAGGAGAGACCCAGTACTTC
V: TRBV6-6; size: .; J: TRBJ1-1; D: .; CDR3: CASHLTGNTEAFF; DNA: TGTGCCAGCCACTTGACAGGGAACACTGAAGCTTTCTTT
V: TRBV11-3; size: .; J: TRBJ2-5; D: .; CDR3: CASSLSFGGQSERVETQYF; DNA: TGTGCCAGCAGCTTAAGTTTTGGGGGACAGTCTGAGCGGGTAGAGACCCAGTACTTC
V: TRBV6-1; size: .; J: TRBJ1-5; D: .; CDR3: CASSPVGQKGQPQHF; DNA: TGTGCCAGCAGTCCCGTGGGGCAGAAGGGTCAGCCCCAGCATTTT
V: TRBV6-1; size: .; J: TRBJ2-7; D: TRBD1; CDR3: CASIQDRASYEQYF; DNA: TGTGCCAGCATCCAGGACAGGGCCTCCTACGAGCAGTACTTC
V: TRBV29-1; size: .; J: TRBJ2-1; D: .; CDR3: CSVDGGGLNEQFF; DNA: TGCAGCGTTGATGGGGGGGGCCTCAATGAGCAGTTCTTC
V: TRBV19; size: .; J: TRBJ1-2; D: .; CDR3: CASSIVKESGYTF; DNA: TGTGCCAGTAGTATTGTGAAGGAATCAGGCTACACCTTC
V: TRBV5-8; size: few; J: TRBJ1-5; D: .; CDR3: CASSLEQGYQPQHF; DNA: TGTGCCAGCAGCTTGGAACAGGGTTATCAGCCCCAGCATTTT
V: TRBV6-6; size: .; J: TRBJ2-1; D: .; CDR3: CASRDEGGPNEQFF; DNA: TGTGCCAGCAGAGATGAGGGGGGGCCCAATGAGCAGTTCTTC
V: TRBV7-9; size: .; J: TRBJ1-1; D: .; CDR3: CASSLQGLNTEAFF; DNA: TGTGCCAGCAGCTTACAGGGGTTGAACACTGAAGCTTTCTTT
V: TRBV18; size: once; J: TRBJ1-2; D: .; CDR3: CASSPGVRGDGYTF; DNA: TGTGCCAGCTCACCCGGGGTAAGGGGAGATGGCTACACCTTC
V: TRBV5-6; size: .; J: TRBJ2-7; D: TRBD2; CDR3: CASSSSGRAVYEQYF; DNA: TGTGCCAGCAGCAGTAGCGGGAGGGCCGTGTACGAGCAGTACTTC
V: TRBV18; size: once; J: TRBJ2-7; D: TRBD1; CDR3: CASSPPGQGLSYEQYF; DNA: TGTGCCAGCTCACCCCCGGGACAGGGGCTTTCCTACGAGCAGTACTTC
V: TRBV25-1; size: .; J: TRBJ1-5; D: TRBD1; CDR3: CASRGTGDQPQHF; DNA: TGTGCCAGCAGGGGAACAGGGGATCAGCCCCAGCATTTT
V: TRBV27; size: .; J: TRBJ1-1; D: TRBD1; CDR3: CASSYRGEMAFF; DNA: TGTGCCAGCAGTTACAGGGGGGAGATGGCTTTCTTT
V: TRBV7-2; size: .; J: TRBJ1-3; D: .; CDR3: CASSPSGGLSGNTIYF; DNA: TGTGCCAGCAGCCCATCCGGGGGGTTAAGTGGAAACACCATATATTTT
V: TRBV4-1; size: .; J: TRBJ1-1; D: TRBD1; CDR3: CASSQVEQGITEAFF; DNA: TGCGCCAGCAGCCAAGTGGAACAGGGGATCACTGAAGCTTTCTTT
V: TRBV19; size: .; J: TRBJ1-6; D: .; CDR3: CASTATRVNSPLHF; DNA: TGTGCCAGTACCGCCACACGGGTAAATTCACCCCTCCACTTT
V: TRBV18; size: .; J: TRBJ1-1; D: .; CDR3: CASSPEYILNTEAFF; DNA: TGTGCCAGCTCACCAGAATATATACTGAACACTGAAGCTTTCTTT
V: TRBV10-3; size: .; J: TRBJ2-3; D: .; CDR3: CAISVAGNTDTQYF; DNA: TGTGCCATCAGTGTTGCAGGGAACACAGATACGCAGTATTTT
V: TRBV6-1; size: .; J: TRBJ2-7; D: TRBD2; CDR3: CASRTSGTSAWYF; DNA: TGTGCCAGTCGGACTAGCGGGACCTCGGCATGGTACTTC
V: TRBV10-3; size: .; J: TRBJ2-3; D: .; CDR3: CAISETVGDTSTDTQYF; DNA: TGTGCCATCAGTGAGACGGTGGGGGATACTAGCACAGATACGCAGTATTTT
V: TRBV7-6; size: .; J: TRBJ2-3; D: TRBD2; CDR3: CASSLGRSLKLAGEINTQYF; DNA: TGTGCCAGCAGCTTAGGCCGGTCTCTAAAGCTAGCGGGAGAAATAAATACGCAGTATTTT
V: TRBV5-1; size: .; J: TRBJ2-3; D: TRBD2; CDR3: CASSTTSGASTDTQYF; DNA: TGCGCCAGCAGCACGACTAGCGGTGCTAGCACAGATACGCAGTATTTT
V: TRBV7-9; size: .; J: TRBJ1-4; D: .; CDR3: CASSLDGRGEKLFF; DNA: TGTGCCAGCAGCTTAGACGGTCGAGGGGAAAAACTGTTTTTT
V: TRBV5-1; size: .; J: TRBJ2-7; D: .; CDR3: CASRPSGGSYEQYF; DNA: TGCGCCAGCAGACCGTCGGGGGGCTCTTACGAGCAGTACTTC
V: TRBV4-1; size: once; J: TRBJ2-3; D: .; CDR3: CASSPKARRASTDTQYF; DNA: TGCGCCAGCAGCCCGAAGGCACGTAGGGCTAGCACAGATACGCAGTATTTT
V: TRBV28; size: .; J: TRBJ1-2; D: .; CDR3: CASAGGLDYGYTF; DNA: TGTGCCAGCGCCGGGGGGCTGGACTATGGCTACACCTTC
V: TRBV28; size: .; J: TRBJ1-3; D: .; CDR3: CASCRQVSGNTIYF; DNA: TGTGCCAGCTGTCGACAGGTCTCTGGAAACACCATATATTTT